This is a list of T cell receptor beta chains from one sample in a study of T cell responses to AZD1222 COVID-19 vaccine. The assay was immunoSEQ multiplex PCR, and TCRdb's table has in-frame clones only and misses some. The repertoire holds under 200,000 clones, with over 90% as singletons. The sample here was peripheral blood, taken on day 0 of AZD1222 vaccination. All receptors come from an adult in good health. Each CDR3 is given with its conserved first and last residue. The order of the fields is J gene, V gene, CDR3 protein.

TRBJ1-6	TRBV10-1	CASSADSYNSPLHF
TRBJ2-7	TRBV4-2	CASSRGLADYEQYF
TRBJ2-1	TRBV11-3	CASSPTISPHNEQFF
TRBJ2-5	TRBV27	CASGKDDRETQYF
TRBJ2-7	TRBV25-1	CASSWGDYEQYF
TRBJ1-1	TRBV2	CASSVDRPNTEAFF
TRBJ2-1	TRBV3-1/TRBV3-2	CASSQAWREGNEQFF
TRBJ1-5	TRBV6-1	CASSEAVGRGSNQPQHF
TRBJ1-1	TRBV6-5	CASSSNANTEAFF
TRBJ1-1	TRBV6-5	CASSYRSQNTEAFF
TRBJ2-5	TRBV15	CATSRDTGPQETQYF
TRBJ1-2	TRBV6-5	CASSYAGFGGYTF
TRBJ2-5	TRBV3-1/TRBV3-2	CASSHRGGAETQYF
TRBJ1-6	TRBV3-1/TRBV3-2	CASSQGQGAYNSPLHF
TRBJ2-7	TRBV10-3	CAIRTSETYEQYF
TRBJ1-2	TRBV27	CASSLGERNNYGYTF
TRBJ2-7	TRBV5-1	CASSPDRDEQYF
TRBJ1-5	TRBV27	CASSKTRNSNQPQHF
TRBJ1-2	TRBV10-1	CASSGSSGRQGYTF
TRBJ1-3	TRBV28	CASSTLHSSGNTIYF
TRBJ2-3	TRBV6-5	CASRQGDTQYF
TRBJ1-5	TRBV20-1	CSASRQGPNQPQHF
TRBJ1-1	TRBV4-1	CASSYSRASNTEAFF